These T cell receptor beta chains were read from a single sample in a study of OX40 agonist ivuxolimab in advanced cancers. Method: immunoSEQ multiplex PCR; TCRdb's copy keeps in-frame clones and lacks some. Among about 20,000 clones listed, around four fifths were seen once. The sample consisted of CD4+ or CD8+ T cells sorted from blood, taken in a trial of the OX40 agonist ivuxolimab. The receptors shown here come from an adult with an advanced solid tumor such as melanoma, head and neck, liver or kidney cancer. Both conserved end residues are part of each CDR3. The D gene is left open where the match is weak. The listing skips clone size in some rows; elsewhere it reads once, few, many or a size class.

j_gene: TRBJ2-1; d_gene: TRBD1; abundance: -; v_gene: TRBV6-4; CDR3aa: CASSKQGESSYNEQFF; CDR3nt: TGTGCCAGCAGCAAACAGGGGGAGAGCTCCTACAATGAGCAGTTCTTC
j_gene: TRBJ1-1; d_gene: -; abundance: few; v_gene: TRBV27; CDR3aa: CASNLRGQPPTEAFF; CDR3nt: TGTGCCAGCAACCTACGCGGACAGCCTCCTACTGAAGCTTTCTTT
j_gene: TRBJ2-7; d_gene: -; abundance: few; v_gene: TRBV7-9; CDR3aa: CASSRKPYEQYF; CDR3nt: TGTGCCAGCAGCCGAAAGCCCTACGAGCAGTACTTC
j_gene: TRBJ2-3; d_gene: TRBD2; abundance: -; v_gene: TRBV4-2; CDR3aa: CASSQGTSGRFPDTQYF; CDR3nt: TGTGCCAGCAGCCAGGGGACTAGCGGGAGATTCCCAGATACGCAGTATTTT
j_gene: TRBJ2-7; d_gene: -; abundance: -; v_gene: TRBV6-5; CDR3aa: CASSEWPSYEQYF; CDR3nt: TGTGCCAGCAGTGAATGGCCATCCTACGAGCAGTACTTC
j_gene: TRBJ2-1; d_gene: -; abundance: -; v_gene: TRBV28; CDR3aa: CASSFVSGSSYNEQFF; CDR3nt: TGTGCCAGCAGTTTTGTTTCAGGGAGCTCCTACAATGAGCAGTTCTTC
j_gene: TRBJ2-7; d_gene: -; abundance: -; v_gene: TRBV5-1; CDR3aa: CASSLAAGVYEQYF; CDR3nt: TGCGCCAGCAGCTTGGCGGCAGGGGTCTACGAGCAGTACTTC
j_gene: TRBJ2-7; d_gene: -; abundance: -; v_gene: TRBV4-3; CDR3aa: CASSQDTGSYEQYF; CDR3nt: TGCGCCAGCAGCCAAGATACGGGCTCCTACGAGCAGTACTTC
j_gene: TRBJ2-3; d_gene: -; abundance: -; v_gene: TRBV15; CDR3aa: CATSSIQGSADTQYF; CDR3nt: TGTGCCACCAGCAGTATACAGGGATCTGCCGATACGCAGTATTTT
j_gene: TRBJ1-3; d_gene: -; abundance: -; v_gene: TRBV19; CDR3aa: CASSIGATTRGNTIYF; CDR3nt: TGTGCCAGTAGTATTGGGGCGACAACTAGAGGAAACACCATATATTTT
j_gene: TRBJ1-1; d_gene: -; abundance: -; v_gene: TRBV18; CDR3aa: CASSPPSGMTNTEAFF; CDR3nt: TGTGCCAGCTCACCACCCTCGGGGATGACGAACACTGAAGCTTTCTTT
j_gene: TRBJ2-7; d_gene: -; abundance: -; v_gene: TRBV6-1; CDR3aa: CASSIWTEPDYEQYF; CDR3nt: TGTGCCAGCAGCATCTGGACAGAGCCAGACTACGAGCAGTACTTC
j_gene: TRBJ1-2; d_gene: TRBD1; abundance: -; v_gene: TRBV7-2; CDR3aa: CASSPRTGLALYGYTF; CDR3nt: TGTGCCAGCAGCCCCCGGACAGGTCTGGCCCTCTATGGCTACACCTTC
j_gene: TRBJ2-7; d_gene: TRBD1; abundance: -; v_gene: TRBV4-1; CDR3aa: CASSNGQAAGEQYF; CDR3nt: TGCGCCAGCAGCAATGGACAGGCTGCTGGAGAGCAGTACTTC
j_gene: TRBJ2-7; d_gene: TRBD2; abundance: -; v_gene: TRBV5-1; CDR3aa: CASSTGLAVYEQYF; CDR3nt: TGCGCCAGCAGCACTGGACTAGCGGTCTACGAGCAGTACTTC
j_gene: TRBJ1-2; d_gene: -; abundance: -; v_gene: TRBV7-2; CDR3aa: CASSRKDGRINYGYTF; CDR3nt: TGTGCCAGCAGCCGCAAAGACGGGCGGATAAACTATGGCTACACCTTC
j_gene: TRBJ1-2; d_gene: TRBD1; abundance: -; v_gene: TRBV28; CDR3aa: CASSVRGQYGYTF; CDR3nt: TGTGCCAGCAGTGTCAGGGGGCAATATGGCTACACCTTC
j_gene: TRBJ1-2; d_gene: TRBD1; abundance: -; v_gene: TRBV6-5; CDR3aa: CASSSPRTGVYTF; CDR3nt: TGTGCCAGCAGTTCACCCCGGACAGGGGTCTACACCTTC
j_gene: TRBJ1-2; d_gene: TRBD1; abundance: -; v_gene: TRBV29-1; CDR3aa: CSVPAQGGPPMSNYGYTF; CDR3nt: TGCAGCGTACCTGCCCAGGGGGGACCACCTATGTCTAACTATGGCTACACCTTC
j_gene: TRBJ2-7; d_gene: -; abundance: -; v_gene: TRBV10-3; CDR3aa: CAIEDRISYEQYF; CDR3nt: TGTGCCATCGAAGACCGGATCTCCTACGAGCAGTACTTC
j_gene: TRBJ1-6; d_gene: -; abundance: few; v_gene: TRBV27; CDR3aa: CASTYEWAAF; CDR3nt: TGTGCCAGCACCTACGAATGGGCCGCCTTT
j_gene: TRBJ1-4; d_gene: -; abundance: -; v_gene: TRBV28; CDR3aa: CASSLPVTGEKLFF; CDR3nt: TGTGCCAGCAGTTTGCCGGTGACCGGGGAAAAACTGTTTTTT
j_gene: TRBJ1-3; d_gene: -; abundance: -; v_gene: TRBV6-5; CDR3aa: CASSLENSGNTIYF; CDR3nt: TGTGCCAGCAGTCTCGAGAACTCTGGAAACACCATATATTTT
j_gene: TRBJ2-7; d_gene: TRBD1; abundance: -; v_gene: TRBV28; CDR3aa: CASTLDRPPSLYEQYF; CDR3nt: TGTGCCAGCACCCTGGACAGGCCCCCTTCCCTGTACGAGCAGTACTTC
j_gene: TRBJ2-3; d_gene: TRBD2; abundance: -; v_gene: TRBV30; CDR3aa: CAWSVRGRVDTQYF; CDR3nt: TGTGCCTGGAGTGTACGCGGGAGGGTAGATACGCAGTATTTT
j_gene: TRBJ2-7; d_gene: -; abundance: -; v_gene: TRBV27; CDR3aa: CASSYPDEQYF; CDR3nt: TGTGCCAGCAGTTACCCGGACGAGCAGTACTTC
j_gene: TRBJ1-1; d_gene: -; abundance: -; v_gene: TRBV7-2; CDR3aa: CASSLVAF; CDR3nt: TGTGCCAGCAGCTTAGTCGCTTTT
j_gene: TRBJ1-2; d_gene: TRBD1; abundance: -; v_gene: TRBV19; CDR3aa: CASSWTGGYGYTF; CDR3nt: TGTGCCAGTAGTTGGACAGGGGGCTATGGCTACACCTTC
j_gene: TRBJ2-5; d_gene: -; abundance: -; v_gene: TRBV7-9; CDR3aa: CASSFTGPYQETQYF; CDR3nt: TGTGCCAGCAGCTTTACAGGTCCGTACCAAGAGACCCAGTACTTC
j_gene: TRBJ2-7; d_gene: -; abundance: -; v_gene: TRBV2; CDR3aa: CASSESGSEQYF; CDR3nt: TGTGCCAGCAGTGAAAGTGGGTCCGAGCAGTACTTC
j_gene: TRBJ1-3; d_gene: -; abundance: -; v_gene: TRBV5-1; CDR3aa: CASSLGDSGNTIYF; CDR3nt: TGCGCCAGCAGCTTAGGGGACTCTGGAAACACCATATATTTT
j_gene: TRBJ2-1; d_gene: -; abundance: -; v_gene: TRBV7-9; CDR3aa: CASSFRGNEQFF; CDR3nt: TGTGCCAGCTCCTTTAGGGGCAATGAGCAGTTCTTC
j_gene: TRBJ2-3; d_gene: -; abundance: -; v_gene: TRBV5-8; CDR3aa: CASSFTGWDLQYF; CDR3nt: TGTGCCAGCAGTTTCACAGGGTGGGATCTACAGTATTTT
j_gene: TRBJ1-4; d_gene: -; abundance: -; v_gene: TRBV11-2; CDR3aa: CASGKFLGREKLFF; CDR3nt: TGTGCCAGCGGGAAGTTCCTCGGTAGGGAAAAACTGTTTTTT
j_gene: TRBJ2-5; d_gene: -; abundance: -; v_gene: TRBV2; CDR3aa: CASSDATREETQYF; CDR3nt: TGTGCCAGCAGTGATGCGACAAGGGAAGAGACCCAGTACTTC
j_gene: TRBJ2-3; d_gene: -; abundance: -; v_gene: TRBV27; CDR3aa: CASSPIGPSTDTQYF; CDR3nt: TGTGCCAGCAGTCCGATAGGGCCTAGCACAGATACGCAGTATTTT
j_gene: TRBJ2-7; d_gene: -; abundance: -; v_gene: TRBV27; CDR3aa: CASARWGRSGYEQYF; CDR3nt: TGTGCCAGCGCACGGTGGGGGAGGTCTGGCTACGAGCAGTACTTC
j_gene: TRBJ2-7; d_gene: -; abundance: -; v_gene: TRBV7-3; CDR3aa: CASSPWDRSYEQYF; CDR3nt: TGTGCCAGCAGCCCTTGGGACCGTTCCTACGAGCAGTACTTC
j_gene: TRBJ2-7; d_gene: -; abundance: -; v_gene: TRBV11-2; CDR3aa: CASSWGAGSPYEQYF; CDR3nt: TGTGCCAGCAGTTGGGGGGCAGGGAGCCCCTACGAGCAGTACTTC
j_gene: TRBJ1-1; d_gene: -; abundance: -; v_gene: TRBV10-3; CDR3aa: CAINQDGGWGTEAFF; CDR3nt: TGTGCCATCAATCAGGATGGAGGTTGGGGCACTGAAGCTTTCTTT
j_gene: TRBJ2-7; d_gene: TRBD1; abundance: -; v_gene: TRBV11-1; CDR3aa: CASSSLTPGTELDEQYF; CDR3nt: TGTGCCAGCAGCTCACTAACCCCCGGGACAGAACTAGACGAGCAGTACTTC
j_gene: TRBJ2-3; d_gene: TRBD1; abundance: -; v_gene: TRBV27; CDR3aa: CASSLWDRVSDTQYF; CDR3nt: TGTGCCAGCAGTTTATGGGACAGGGTGTCAGATACGCAGTATTTT
j_gene: TRBJ1-5; d_gene: -; abundance: few; v_gene: TRBV19; CDR3aa: CASGDTQGFIDQPQHF; CDR3nt: TGTGCCAGTGGAGACACACAGGGTTTCATTGATCAGCCCCAGCATTTT
j_gene: TRBJ2-1; d_gene: TRBD2; abundance: -; v_gene: TRBV6-4; CDR3aa: CASSETSGDYNEQFF; CDR3nt: TGTGCCAGCAGTGAGACTAGCGGGGACTACAATGAGCAGTTCTTC
j_gene: TRBJ1-2; d_gene: TRBD1; abundance: -; v_gene: TRBV29-1; CDR3aa: CSVAYIGQGIGYTF; CDR3nt: TGCAGCGTCGCTTACATTGGACAGGGCATTGGCTACACCTTC
j_gene: TRBJ2-3; d_gene: -; abundance: -; v_gene: TRBV15; CDR3aa: CATSGKEGLSGDTQYF; CDR3nt: TGTGCCACCAGCGGGAAGGAGGGCCTGTCGGGAGATACGCAGTATTTT
j_gene: TRBJ2-2; d_gene: -; abundance: -; v_gene: TRBV4-1; CDR3aa: CASSRGALNTGELFF; CDR3nt: TGCGCCAGCAGCCGAGGGGCCCTGAACACCGGGGAGCTGTTTTTT